This T cell receptor (beta chain) was recorded in a study of blood T cell repertoires in COVID-19. Study summary: Recovered participants had two consecutive negative NP/OP PCR tests, healthcare professional clearance, or symptom resolution.

Participants came from roughly 25 US areas, aged about 18 to 95 years. This CDR3 has 16 residues. Germline V gives CDR1 PRHDT, CDR2 FYEKMQ (reference sequence). V was shortened by 5 bases and J by 1 base, with 14 bases between the two germline ends. Repertoires were generated with immunoSEQ multiplex PCR, while TCRdb's copy carries only in-frame clones and drops some. The sample carries fewer than 200,000 clones, 86% recorded once. This receptor was identified in a woman between 40 and 55 years old in a cohort exposed to, infected with or recovered from COVID-19 (not recorded which). Sequenced sample: PBMCs or T cells enriched from blood (not recorded which). The rearrangement joins TRBV13 to TRBJ2-2; no reliable D call. The CDR3 loop reads CASSPSPAGNTGELFF. Here the CDR3 DNA reads TGTGCCAGCAGCCCCTCCCCGGCAGGGAACACCGGGGAGCTGTTTTTT. Combining the CDR3 with reference TRBV13 and TRBJ2-2 gives the whole variable domain AAGVIQSPRHLIKEKRETATLKCYPIPRHDTVYWYQQGPGQDPQFLISFYEKMQSDKGSIPDRFSAQQFSDYHSELNMSSLELGDSALYFCASSPSPAGNTGELFFGEGSRLTVL.